This T cell receptor (beta chain) was retrieved from a study of control samples from healthy donors and cancer patients. The CDR3 is made up of 15 amino acids. Losses at the gene ends were 1 base for V and 1 base for J; bases not matched to a gene: 1. The germline gives CDR1 MNHEY, CDR2 SVGEGT. Produced via immunoSEQ multiplex PCR; TCRdb's table is partial and in-frame only. The sample consists of 150,000 to 200,000 clones, approximately 94% of them appearing once. The TCR sequence derives from a woman younger than 35 in good health. V and J are TRBV6-2 or TRBV6-3 and TRBJ1-2, with 9 bases aligning to TRBD1. Sequencing was performed on blood. The CDR3 DNA reads TGTGCCAGCAGTTACTGGGACAGGGATAACTATGGCTACACCTTC. Translating it yields CASSYWDRDNYGYTF.